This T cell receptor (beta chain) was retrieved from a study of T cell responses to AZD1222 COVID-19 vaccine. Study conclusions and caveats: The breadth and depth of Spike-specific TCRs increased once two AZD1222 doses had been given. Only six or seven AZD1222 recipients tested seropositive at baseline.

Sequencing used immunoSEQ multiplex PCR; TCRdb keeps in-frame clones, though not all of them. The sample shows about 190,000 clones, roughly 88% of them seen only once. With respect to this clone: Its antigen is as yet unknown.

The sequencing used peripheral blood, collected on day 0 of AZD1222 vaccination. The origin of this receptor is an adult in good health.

In DNA, the CDR3 is TGTGCCAGCAGCGACGTAGGGTCGCCAATGTCGGTGCAGTTCTTC. Translated: CASSDVGSPMSVQFF. V gene TRBV6-5 combines with J gene TRBJ2-1; D not certain. This CDR3 has 15 amino acids. Trimming pared 6 bases from V and 12 bases from J, leaving 24 bases between. Germline CDR1 MNHEY, CDR2 SVGAGI.